This paragraph covers one TCR beta chain sequence. The antigen this receptor binds is unknown. No base quality information exists; no much larger clone differs at one position. The sample originates from a study of blood T cell repertoires in COVID-19 (TCRdb year 2020). For context, the study as a whole: Collaborator samples came from the United States, Italy and Spain and covered acute and convalescent phases of COVID-19. The material from the prospective study consisted of cDNA or gDNA derived from T cells, B-cell-depleted T cells, or PBMCs. Subjects who had been exposed to COVID-19, were actively infected with it, or had recovered from it provided the deeply sampled blood TCRbeta repertoires that made up the dataset. A freely available public database, intended as a resource for researchers studying the immune response to SARS-CoV-2, is where the repertoires were released. Samples came from the ongoing ImmuneRACE study (first 160 participants) plus 1,254 subjects from 6 global collaborators. Sample metadata almost always included a de-identified subject ID, COVID-19 status, age in years and sex. Where available, HLA class I and class II types were taken from metadata supplied by the sample provider and were not determined by assay-based typing. Summary of the overall study and its limitations: How much clinical and demographic metadata was included differed by source and by participant, and the metadata was provided uncurated.

TCRbeta CDR3 regions were amplified from genomic DNA by means of the immunoSEQ Assay, a bias-controlled multiplex PCR. The authors processed their data as follows. The number of nucleated cells in each sample was estimated from the amplification of reference gene primers within the assay. To quantify the absolute abundance of each unique TCRbeta CDR3 rearrangement, sequence reads were collapsed and filtered. Productive Simpson clonality was computed per sample as the square root of Simpson's diversity index over productive rearrangements. Imported from immuneACCESS, the table was reduced by TCRdb to in-frame sequences with V and J called. These copies leave out some clones; in studies compared against another copy, an unresolved V gene accounts for under half, and the cause of the remainder is not known. The D gene and trimming were derived from the DNA, and the V and J assignments and clone size from that table. A total of about 360,000 clones appear in this sample, about 88% of them only once. Of the sample, around 2.9% is held by the ten largest clones.

The germline V gene encodes CDR1 SQVTM and CDR2 ANQGSEA. V lost 6 bases and J lost 6 bases; the stretch between them is 19 bases long. The CDR3 starts with the cysteine, ends with the phenylalanine, and has 14 residues. This entry keeps only the CDR3 DNA: 42 bases, framed from base 1. The collaborating institutions used their own protocols to collect whole blood in K2EDTA tubes. For TCRbeta analysis, collaborators shipped samples in one of three forms: frozen whole blood, isolated PBMCs, or DNA extracted from either of those sample types. The specimen sequenced was peripheral blood. The sequence is built from TRBV29-1 and TRBJ2-3; a tentative D match to TRBD1 spans 7 bases. This receptor was identified in a human donor in a cohort sampled during active COVID-19. The nucleotides are TGCAGCGTCCTAGGCCCAGGGGGGCGGGATACGCAGTATTTT. It translates as CSVLGPGGRDTQYF.